The clone carrying this T cell receptor (beta chain) has only a few counts. Its antigen is currently unknown. The source of the sample is a study of beta chain features in type 1 diabetes. Turning to the study itself: Over 85,000,000 sorted cells were examined across all samples.

The investigators reverse transcribed all of the isolated RNA, so they sequenced expressed TCRB transcripts. Only in-frame clones appear in the TCRdb table, and some are missing; sequencing was by immunoSEQ multiplex PCR. This table holds around 300,000 clones, about 15% found once. The CDR3 extends over 16 amino acids. CDR1 and CDR2 (germline): SEHNR, FQNEAQ (reference sequence). The V gene end was trimmed by 6 bases and the J gene end by 9 bases; junction bases not matched to a gene: 12. Study conclusions and caveats: Type 1 diabetes patients had moderately but significantly shorter TCRB CDR3s in all four CD4+ subsets. Patients with type 1 diabetes showed fewer VDJ junction insertions and more deletions. cDNA sequencing could over-represent cells with high TCR expression.

The rearrangement uses TRBV7-9 and TRBJ2-3; 13 bases are shared with TRBD2. The sequence was collected from a man aged 18 to 30 with type 1 diabetes. Sequencing was done on a sample of naive CD4+ T cells from blood. CDR3 sequence: CASRRAGTSGNGTQYF. The CDR3 DNA reads TGTGCCAGCAGACGAGCGGGGACTAGCGGGAACGGAACGCAGTATTTT.